These 24 T cell receptor beta chains share one sample of origin, sequenced in a study of beta chain features in type 1 diabetes. Study outcomes and limitations: TCRB CDR3 length was moderately but significantly reduced in all four CD4+ subsets of Type 1 diabetes patients.

No antigens are known for them. All of the isolated RNA was reverse transcribed, so expressed TCRB transcripts were sequenced. Sequencing used immunoSEQ multiplex PCR; TCRdb keeps in-frame clones, though not all of them. The table shows hundreds of thousands of clones, with under 15% occurring only once. Input material: naive CD4+ T cells from blood. The source of these receptors is a man between 18 and 29 years old with type 1 diabetes.

This chain uses TRBV5-1 with TRBJ2-5, with D possibly called TRBD1 or TRBD2 (5 bases each). V gave up 1 base and J gave up 4 bases, with 20 bases separating them. The germline gives CDR1 SGHRS, CDR2 YFSETQ. This CDR3 is built from 17 residues. CDR3 coding DNA: TGCGCCAGCAGCTTGTTGGATTTAGGGGCGGGTGGAGAGACCCAGTACTTC. This sequence encodes CASSLLDLGAGGETQYF.

Note on this clone: Other nucleotide sequences in the sample specify the same CDR3. J is TRBJ1-2 and V is TRBV6-6; 7 bases are a match to TRBD1. The CDR3 has 14 amino acids. The germline gives CDR1 MNHNY, CDR2 SVGAGI (reference sequence). J was trimmed by 2 bases and V by 6 bases; bases with no gene match: 6. CDR3 sequence (DNA): TGTGCCAGCAGCCCAGGGACAGCAAACTATGGCTACACCTTC. Its translation is CASSPGTANYGYTF.

This clone was seen only a few times. The chain is built from TRBV19 and TRBJ1-5; weak D call: TRBD1 (5 bases). V dropped 5 bases and J dropped 4 bases, with 15 bases sitting between them. This CDR3 spans 15 amino acids. The V gene's germline CDR1 is LNHDA and CDR2 SQIVND (reference sequence). The CDR3 bases are TGTGCCAGTAGTGGTGGGACGATTCTTAATCAGCCCCAGCATTTT. This codes for CASSGGTILNQPQHF.

This chain connects TRBV29-1 to TRBJ1-2; tentatively, D is TRBD1 (5 bases). CDR3 length equals 13 residues. Germline CDR1 and CDR2: SQVTM and ANQGSEA. V lost 3 bases to trimming and J lost 5 bases, with 13 bases between them. CDR3 nucleotides: TGCAGCGTTGATGGCCAGGGTTTATATGGCTACACCTTC. This encodes CSVDGQGLYGYTF.

This chain joins TRBV2 and TRBJ2-2; D may be TRBD2 (6 bases). There are 15 residues in the CDR3. Per the germline V gene, CDR1 is SNHLY and CDR2 is FYNNEI. The V end was cut by 7 bases, the J end by 6 bases, with 18 bases between. The CDR3 loop is CASTTSSGSAGELFF. As DNA, the CDR3 is TGTGCCAGCACCACTAGCTCAGGGTCGGCCGGGGAGCTGTTTTTT.

This clone was observed a few times. The chain employs TRBV28 and TRBJ1-4; 8 bases are a match to TRBD1. The CDR3 has 14 amino acids. Germline lookup yields CDR1 MDHEN and CDR2 SYDVKM. Trimming at V came to 3 bases and at J to 8 bases, leaving 5 bases not matched to a gene. As DNA, the CDR3 is TGTGCCAGCAGTTTCGTGACAGGGGTAGAAAAACTGTTTTTT. Translation gives CASSFVTGVEKLFF.

This clone was observed a few times. This chain's CDR3 is CAWSAGGPNTF. CDR3 nucleotide sequence: TGTGCCTGGAGTGCAGGGGGCCCCAACACCTTC. This sequence joins TRBV30 and TRBJ1-2, with 8 bases that match TRBD1. There are 11 residues in the CDR3. V gave up 1 base and J gave up 12 bases; unmatched junction bases: 4. Germline V lookup: CDR1 GTSNPN, CDR2 SVGIG (reference sequence).

This clone has a handful of counts. CDR3 region: CASSFGTDNNEQFF. In nucleotides, the CDR3 is TGTGCCAGCAGCTTTGGGACAGATAACAATGAGCAGTTCTTC. This chain connects TRBV11-1 to TRBJ2-1; 7 bases fit TRBD1. Trimming at V came to 3 bases and at J to 5 bases, leaving 4 bases not matched to a gene. CDR3 length: 14 residues. Germline CDR1 reads SGHAT; CDR2 reads FQDESV (reference sequence).

The table lists this clone with a few counts. The chain couples TRBV9 to TRBJ2-1; TRBD1 is a possible D gene (6 bases). V was pared by 0 bases and J by 10 bases, with 14 bases between. The CDR3 covers 14 residues. Germline CDR1 SGDLS, CDR2 YYNGEE. CDR3 sequence: CASSVGGRGNEQFF. DNA for the CDR3: TGTGCCAGCAGCGTAGGCGGCAGGGGAAACGAGCAGTTCTTC.

Notes on this clone: This specimen includes other DNA sequences encoding the same CDR3. The chain joins TRBV18 to TRBJ2-3, with unresolved D. The CDR3 has 12 residues. V shed 2 bases and J shed 3 bases, with 3 bases lying between them. The germline CDR1 and CDR2 sequences are KGHSH and LQKENI. The CDR3 region has the DNA TGTGCCAGCTCACCATATACAGATACGCAGTATTTT. As protein: CASSPYTDTQYF. Together with reference TRBV18 and TRBJ2-3, the CDR3 gives the full variable domain: NAGVMQNPRHLVRRRGQEARLRCSPMKGHSHVYWYRQLPEEGLKFMVYLQKENIIDESGMPKERFSAEFPKEGPSILRIQQVVRGDSAAYFCASSPYTDTQYFGPGTRLTVL.

This clone was found a few times. V and J are TRBV6-5 and TRBJ1-1; D not certain. Germline loops: CDR1 MNHEY, CDR2 SVGAGI. Deletions cut 0 bases from V and 1 base from J, with 3 bases between. The length of the CDR3 is 13 residues. CDR3 sequence (DNA): TGTGCCAGCAGTTACTCCTGGAACACTGAAGCTTTCTTT. It specifies CASSYSWNTEAFF.

In this sample, this clone turned up a few times. This chain connects TRBV30 to TRBJ1-5; no firm D call. The length of the CDR3 is 12 residues. Germline V gene data show CDR1 as GTSNPN and CDR2 as SVGIG (reference sequence). Trimming removed 4 bases from V and 5 bases from J, with 9 bases in between. The CDR3 DNA reads as TGTGCCTGGAATAATGGGGATCAGCCCCAGCATTTT. Protein product: CAWNNGDQPQHF.

A few counts support this clone. The rearrangement links TRBV29-1 to TRBJ2-7; D not resolved. The CDR3 extends over 10 amino acids. Trimming took 4 bases from V and 5 from J, leaving 6 bases between them. Germline V lookup: CDR1 SQVTM, CDR2 ANQGSEA. For the CDR3, the DNA is TGCAGCGTTGGGGGTGACGAGCAGTACTTC. Encoded protein: CSVGGDEQYF.

The DNA of the CDR3 is TGTGCCAGCAGCTTAGATTATGCACAAGAGACCCAGTACTTC. Encoded protein: CASSLDYAQETQYF. The chain carries TRBV11-2 and TRBJ2-5; the D is unclear. Germline V gene lookup returns CDR1 SGHAT and CDR2 FQNNGV. The CDR3 runs to 14 residues. V was cut by 0 bases and J by 2 bases, with 7 bases left in between.

CDR3 loop: CASSSRRVAGSYNEQFF. The CDR3 coding sequence is TGTGCCAGCAGCTCTCGTCGGGTAGCGGGGAGCTACAATGAGCAGTTCTTC. The gene calls are TRBV11-3 and TRBJ2-1; 8 positions match TRBD2. V was pared by 4 bases and J by 3 bases, with 11 bases of the junction left unmatched. In germline, CDR1 is SGHNT, CDR2 YENEEA. The CDR3 totals 17 residues.

This clone occurred a few times. The chain carries TRBV28 and TRBJ1-2; 7 bases align to TRBD1. V lost 6 bases, J lost 8 bases, and 12 bases stayed unmatched. This CDR3 spans 14 amino acids. CDR1 MDHEN and CDR2 SYDVKM come from the germline V gene. This CDR3 reads CASSQGTDYGGYTF. The CDR3 DNA reads TGTGCCAGCAGCCAAGGGACAGATTATGGAGGCTACACCTTC.

This chain connects TRBV30 to TRBJ1-2, with 9 bases fitting TRBD1. The V and J ends lost 5 bases and 8 bases, in that order; junction bases with no gene match: 6. Germline CDR1 is GTSNPN and CDR2 is SVGIG (reference sequence). This CDR3 region has 12 residues. Here the CDR3 DNA reads TGTGCCTGGTTGGGGACAGGGCGAGGCTACACCTTC. It is translated as CAWLGTGRGYTF.

Worth noting for this clone: Other DNA sequences of this sample code for an identical CDR3. The J gene is TRBJ1-2, the V gene TRBV6-5; no firm D call. This CDR3 contains 11 residues. Trimming shortened V by 2 bases and J by 7 bases, and 5 bases separated the two germline ends. CDR1 is MNHEY and CDR2 is SVGAGI in the germline V gene. The CDR3 DNA reads TGTGCCAGCAGTTACAAGGGTGGCTACACCTTC. This encodes CASSYKGGYTF.

This chain uses TRBV5-6 with TRBJ1-1, with D tentatively TRBD1 (5 bases). Germline lookup yields CDR1 SGHDT and CDR2 YYEEEE. The CDR3 covers 14 residues. V was clipped by 5 bases and J by 0 bases, with 11 bases between them. The CDR3 sequence is CASSNQGLNTEAFF. CDR3 sequence (DNA): TGTGCCAGCAGTAATCAGGGTTTGAACACTGAAGCTTTCTTT.

The chain combines TRBV30 with TRBJ1-5; the D is unclear. V shed 2 bases and J shed 2 bases, with 19 bases lying between them. The CDR3 runs to 17 residues. In germline, CDR1 is GTSNPN, CDR2 SVGIG (reference sequence). This CDR3 reads CAWSISWGVWGNQPQHF. In nucleotides, the CDR3 is TGTGCCTGGAGTATATCGTGGGGAGTTTGGGGCAATCAGCCCCAGCATTTT.

The chain joins TRBV30 to TRBJ1-4; the match to TRBD1 covers 10 bases. CDR3 length: 13 residues. Germline CDR1 GTSNPN, CDR2 SVGIG (reference sequence). With V trimmed by 5 bases and J by 7 bases, 4 bases remained unmatched. The CDR3 reads CAWGTGAREKLFF. CDR3 in DNA: TGTGCCTGGGGGACAGGGGCGCGTGAAAAACTGTTTTTT.

This clone was counted only a few times. V and J are TRBV5-1 and TRBJ2-7, with 9 bases aligning to TRBD2. This CDR3 spans 15 amino acids. Germline CDR1 and CDR2: SGHRS and YFSETQ. With V trimmed by 2 bases and J by 7 bases, 10 bases remained unmatched. CDR3 protein: CASSLIAGATDEQYF. DNA of the CDR3: TGCGCCAGCAGCTTAATAGCGGGGGCGACCGATGAGCAGTACTTC.

This clone occurred a few times. The chain employs TRBV4-1 and TRBJ1-6, with no clear D. V gave up 0 bases and J gave up 3 bases, with 3 bases separating them. The germline V gene encodes CDR1 MGHRA and CDR2 YSYEKL. The CDR3 runs to 14 residues. The CDR3 loop reads CASSQDGYNSPLHF. DNA for the CDR3: TGCGCCAGCAGCCAAGATGGCTATAATTCACCCCTCCACTTT.

The chain links TRBV5-8 to TRBJ2-3; D is perhaps TRBD1 (5 bases). This CDR3 is 16 amino acids long. The V gene lost 0 bases and the J gene lost 6 bases, with 17 bases spanning the gap. The V gene's germline CDR1 is SGHTS and CDR2 YDEGEE. This chain's CDR3 is CASSLARQGYGDTQYF. CDR3 DNA sequence: TGTGCCAGCAGCTTGGCCCGGCAGGGCTACGGGGATACGCAGTATTTT.